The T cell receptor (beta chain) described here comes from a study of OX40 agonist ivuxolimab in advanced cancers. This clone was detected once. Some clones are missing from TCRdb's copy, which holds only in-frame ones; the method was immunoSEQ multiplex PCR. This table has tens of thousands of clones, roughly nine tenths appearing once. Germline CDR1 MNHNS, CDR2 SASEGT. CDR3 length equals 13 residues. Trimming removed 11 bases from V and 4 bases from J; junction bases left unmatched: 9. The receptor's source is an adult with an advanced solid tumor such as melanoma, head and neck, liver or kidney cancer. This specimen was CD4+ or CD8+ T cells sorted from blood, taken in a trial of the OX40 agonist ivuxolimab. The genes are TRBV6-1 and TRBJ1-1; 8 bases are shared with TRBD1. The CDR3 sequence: CAAGAGGLTEAFF. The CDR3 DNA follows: TGTGCCGCGGGGGCAGGGGGCCTCACTGAAGCTTTCTTT.